This TCR beta chain was identified during a study of blood T cell repertoires in COVID-19. The wider study: The study drew acute and convalescent COVID-19 samples from the United States, Italy and Spain.

As handled by the study authors: Amplification of reference gene primers provided the estimated nucleated cell counts. Produced via immunoSEQ multiplex PCR; TCRdb's table is partial and in-frame only. The DNA was the basis for D and trimming; V, J and clone size are from that table. The data hold 90,000 to 120,000 clones, with roughly nine tenths observed a single time. The germline V gene encodes CDR1 SGHRS and CDR2 YFSETQ. The V and J ends lost 4 bases and 5 bases, in that order; junction bases with no gene match: 8. The CDR3 totals 14 residues. J is TRBJ2-5 and V is TRBV5-1; TRBD1 aligns across 7 bases. Sequencing used peripheral blood. The TCR was taken from a human donor in a cohort sampled during active COVID-19. The DNA of the CDR3 is TGCGCCAGCAGCCCTAGGGGGCGCGGGGAGACCCAGTACTTC. This gives the protein CASSPRGRGETQYF.